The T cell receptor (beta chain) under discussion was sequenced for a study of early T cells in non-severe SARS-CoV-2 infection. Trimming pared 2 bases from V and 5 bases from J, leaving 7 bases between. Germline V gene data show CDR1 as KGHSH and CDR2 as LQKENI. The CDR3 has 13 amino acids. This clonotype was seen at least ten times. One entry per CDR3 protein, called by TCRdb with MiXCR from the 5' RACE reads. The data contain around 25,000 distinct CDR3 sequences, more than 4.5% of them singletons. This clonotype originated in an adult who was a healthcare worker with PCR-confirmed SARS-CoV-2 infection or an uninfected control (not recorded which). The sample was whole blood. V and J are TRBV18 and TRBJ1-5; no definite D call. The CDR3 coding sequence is TGTGCCAGCTCACCAGGCGGGGATCAGCCCCAGCATTTT. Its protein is CASSPGGDQPQHF.